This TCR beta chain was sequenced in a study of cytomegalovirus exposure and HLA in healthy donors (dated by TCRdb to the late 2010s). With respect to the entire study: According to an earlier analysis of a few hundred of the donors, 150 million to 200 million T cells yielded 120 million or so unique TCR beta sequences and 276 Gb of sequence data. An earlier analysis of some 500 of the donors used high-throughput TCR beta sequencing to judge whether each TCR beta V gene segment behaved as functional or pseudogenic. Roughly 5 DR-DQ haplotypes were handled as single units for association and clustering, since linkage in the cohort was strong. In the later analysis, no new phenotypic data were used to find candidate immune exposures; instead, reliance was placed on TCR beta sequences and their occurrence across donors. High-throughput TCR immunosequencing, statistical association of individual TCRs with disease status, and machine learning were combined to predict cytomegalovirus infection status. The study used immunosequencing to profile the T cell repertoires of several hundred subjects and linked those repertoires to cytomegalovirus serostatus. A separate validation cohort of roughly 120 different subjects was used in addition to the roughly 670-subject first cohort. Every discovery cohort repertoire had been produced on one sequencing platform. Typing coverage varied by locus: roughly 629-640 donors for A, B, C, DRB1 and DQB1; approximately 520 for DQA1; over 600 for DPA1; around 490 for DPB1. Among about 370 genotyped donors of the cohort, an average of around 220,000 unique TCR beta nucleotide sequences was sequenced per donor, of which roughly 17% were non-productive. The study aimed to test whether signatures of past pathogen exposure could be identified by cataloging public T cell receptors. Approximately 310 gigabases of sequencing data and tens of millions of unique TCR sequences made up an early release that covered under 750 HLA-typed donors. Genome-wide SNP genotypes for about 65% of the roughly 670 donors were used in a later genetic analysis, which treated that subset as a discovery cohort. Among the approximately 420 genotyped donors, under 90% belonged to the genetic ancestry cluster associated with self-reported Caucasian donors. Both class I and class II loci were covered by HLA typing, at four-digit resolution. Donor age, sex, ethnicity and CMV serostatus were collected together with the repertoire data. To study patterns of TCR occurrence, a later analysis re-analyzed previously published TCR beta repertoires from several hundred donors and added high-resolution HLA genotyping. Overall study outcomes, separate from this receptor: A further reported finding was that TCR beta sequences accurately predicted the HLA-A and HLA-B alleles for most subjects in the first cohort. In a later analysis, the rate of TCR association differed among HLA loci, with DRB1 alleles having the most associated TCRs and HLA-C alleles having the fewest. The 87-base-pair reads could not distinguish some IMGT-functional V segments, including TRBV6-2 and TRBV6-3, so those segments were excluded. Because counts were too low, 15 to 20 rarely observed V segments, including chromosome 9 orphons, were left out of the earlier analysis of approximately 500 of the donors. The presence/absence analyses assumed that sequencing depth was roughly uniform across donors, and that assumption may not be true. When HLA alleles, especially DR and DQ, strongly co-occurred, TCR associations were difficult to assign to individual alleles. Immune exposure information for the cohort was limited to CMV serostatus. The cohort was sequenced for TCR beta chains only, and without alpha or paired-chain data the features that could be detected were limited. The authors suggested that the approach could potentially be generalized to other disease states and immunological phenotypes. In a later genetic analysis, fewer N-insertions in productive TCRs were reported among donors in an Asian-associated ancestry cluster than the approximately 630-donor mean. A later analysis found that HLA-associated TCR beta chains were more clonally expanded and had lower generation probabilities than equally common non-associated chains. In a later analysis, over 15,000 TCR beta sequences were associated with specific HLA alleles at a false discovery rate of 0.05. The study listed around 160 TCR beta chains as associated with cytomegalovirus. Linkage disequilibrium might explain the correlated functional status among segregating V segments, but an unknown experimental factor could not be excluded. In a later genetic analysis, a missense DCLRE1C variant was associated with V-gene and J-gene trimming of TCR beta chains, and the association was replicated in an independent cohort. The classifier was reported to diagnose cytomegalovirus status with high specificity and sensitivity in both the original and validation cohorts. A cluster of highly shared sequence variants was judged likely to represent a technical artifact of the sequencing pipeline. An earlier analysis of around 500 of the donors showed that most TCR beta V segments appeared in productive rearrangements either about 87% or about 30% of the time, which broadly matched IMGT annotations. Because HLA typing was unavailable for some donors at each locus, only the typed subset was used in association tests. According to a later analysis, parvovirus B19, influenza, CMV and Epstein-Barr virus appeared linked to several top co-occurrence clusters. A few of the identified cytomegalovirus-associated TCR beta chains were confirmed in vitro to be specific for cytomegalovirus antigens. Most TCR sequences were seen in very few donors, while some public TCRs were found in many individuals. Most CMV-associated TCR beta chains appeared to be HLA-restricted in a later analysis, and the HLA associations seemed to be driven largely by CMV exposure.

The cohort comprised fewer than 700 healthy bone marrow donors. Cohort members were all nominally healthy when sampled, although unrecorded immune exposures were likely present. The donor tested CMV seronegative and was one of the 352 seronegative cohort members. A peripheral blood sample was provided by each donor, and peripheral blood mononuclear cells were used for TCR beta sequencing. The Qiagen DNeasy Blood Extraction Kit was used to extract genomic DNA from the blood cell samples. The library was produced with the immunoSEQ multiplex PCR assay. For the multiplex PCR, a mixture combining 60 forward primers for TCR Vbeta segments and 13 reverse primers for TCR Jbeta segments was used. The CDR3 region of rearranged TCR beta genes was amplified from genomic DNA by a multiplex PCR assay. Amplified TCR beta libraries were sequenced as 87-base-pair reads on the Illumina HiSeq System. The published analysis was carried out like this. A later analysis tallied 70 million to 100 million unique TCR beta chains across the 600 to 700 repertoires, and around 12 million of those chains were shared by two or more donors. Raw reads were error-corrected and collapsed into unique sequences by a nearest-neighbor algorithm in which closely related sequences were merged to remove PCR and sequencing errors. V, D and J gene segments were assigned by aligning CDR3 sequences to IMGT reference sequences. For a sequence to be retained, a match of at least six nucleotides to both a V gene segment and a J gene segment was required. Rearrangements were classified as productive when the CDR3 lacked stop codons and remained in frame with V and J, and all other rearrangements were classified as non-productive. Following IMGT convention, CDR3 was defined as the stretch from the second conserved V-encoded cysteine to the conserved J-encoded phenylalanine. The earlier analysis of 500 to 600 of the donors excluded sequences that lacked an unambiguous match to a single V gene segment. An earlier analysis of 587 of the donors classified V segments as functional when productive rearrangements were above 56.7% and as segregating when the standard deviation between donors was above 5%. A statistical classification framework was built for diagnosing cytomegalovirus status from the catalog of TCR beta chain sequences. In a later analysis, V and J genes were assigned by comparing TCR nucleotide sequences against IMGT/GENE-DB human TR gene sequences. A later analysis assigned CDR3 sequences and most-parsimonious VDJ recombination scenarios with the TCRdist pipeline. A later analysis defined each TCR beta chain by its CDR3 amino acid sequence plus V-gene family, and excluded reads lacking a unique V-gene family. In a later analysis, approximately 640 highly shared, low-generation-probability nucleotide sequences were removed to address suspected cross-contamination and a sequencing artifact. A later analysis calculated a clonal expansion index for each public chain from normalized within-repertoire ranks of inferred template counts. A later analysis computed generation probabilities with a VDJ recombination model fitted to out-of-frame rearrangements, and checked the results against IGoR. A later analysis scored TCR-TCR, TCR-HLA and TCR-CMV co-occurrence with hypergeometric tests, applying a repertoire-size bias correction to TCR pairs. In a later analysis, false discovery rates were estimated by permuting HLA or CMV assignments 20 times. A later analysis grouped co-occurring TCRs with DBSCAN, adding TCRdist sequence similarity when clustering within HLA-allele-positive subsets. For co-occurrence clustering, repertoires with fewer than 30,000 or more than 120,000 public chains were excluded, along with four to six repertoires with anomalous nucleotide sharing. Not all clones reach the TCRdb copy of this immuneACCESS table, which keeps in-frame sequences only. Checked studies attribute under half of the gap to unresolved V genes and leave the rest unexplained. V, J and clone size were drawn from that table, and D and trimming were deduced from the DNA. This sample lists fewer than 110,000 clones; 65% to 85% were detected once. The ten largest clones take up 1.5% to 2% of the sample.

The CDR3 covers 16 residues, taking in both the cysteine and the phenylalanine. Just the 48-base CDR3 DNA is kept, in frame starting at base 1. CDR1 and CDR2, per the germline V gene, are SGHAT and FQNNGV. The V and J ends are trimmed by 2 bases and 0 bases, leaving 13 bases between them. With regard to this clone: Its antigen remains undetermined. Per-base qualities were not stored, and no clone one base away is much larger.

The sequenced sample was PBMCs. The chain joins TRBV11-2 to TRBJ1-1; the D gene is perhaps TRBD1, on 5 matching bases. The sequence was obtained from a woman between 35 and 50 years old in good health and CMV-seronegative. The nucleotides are TGTGCCAGCAGCTTATTAACAGGTTTCATGAACACTGAAGCTTTCTTT. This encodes CASSLLTGFMNTEAFF.